A single sample gave rise to the 12 T cell receptor beta chains below, sequenced in a study of CD8+ T cells in alopecia areata. Extracted RNA was reverse transcribed, and the resulting cDNA served as sequencing template. Clones were sequenced by immunoSEQ multiplex PCR, and TCRdb holds only the in-frame ones, with some missing. The sample contains approximately 140,000 clones, 80% to 90% of which appear only once. Sequenced material: CD8+ T cells sorted from blood, taken at week 0. All receptors come from a human donor with alopecia areata.

V is TRBV7-7 and J is TRBJ2-3, with a weak D call TRBD2 (7 bases). The CDR3 runs to 14 residues. Germline V gene lookup returns CDR1 SSHAT and CDR2 FNYEAQ (reference sequence). V gave up 2 bases and J gave up 3 bases, with 9 bases separating them. The CDR3 region has the DNA TGTGCCAGCAGCTTAAGGGGGGGGACAGATACGCAGTATTTT. This sequence encodes CASSLRGGTDTQYF.

J is TRBJ1-6 and V is TRBV15; D remains unclear. The germline V gene has CDR1 LNHNV and CDR2 YYDKDF (reference sequence). The CDR3 runs 12 residues. Trimming shortened V by 8 bases and J by 1 base, and 3 bases separated the two germline ends. The CDR3 nucleotides read TGTGCCACCTCATCCTATAATTCACCCCTCCACTTT. As protein: CATSSYNSPLHF.

The rearrangement uses TRBV2 and TRBJ2-2; D remains unclear. The CDR3 runs 16 residues. V gave up 4 bases and J gave up 3 bases, with 15 bases separating them. The germline CDR1 and CDR2 sequences are SNHLY and FYNNEI. The CDR3 DNA reads TGTGCCAGCAGTGTGATGTTGTCGGGTTACACCGGGGAGCTGTTTTTT. It translates to CASSVMLSGYTGELFF.

This clone was found once. This chain links TRBV14 with TRBJ2-1; D gene uncertain. The V gene lost 4 bases and the J gene lost 0 bases, with 7 bases spanning the gap. The CDR3 spans 14 residues. Germline CDR1 SGHDN, CDR2 FVKESK. Written as DNA, the CDR3 is TGTGCCAGCAGCCTACGGAGCTCCTACAATGAGCAGTTCTTC. Amino acid sequence: CASSLRSSYNEQFF.

This chain joins TRBV7-2 and TRBJ1-2; D is perhaps TRBD1 (6 bases). CDR1 is SGHTA, CDR2 FQGNSA, per germline. CDR3 length: 15 amino acids. V gave up 5 bases and J gave up 8 bases, with 21 bases separating them. The CDR3 loop is CASSTGAEFGAGYTF. Written as DNA, the CDR3 is TGTGCCAGCAGCACGGGGGCCGAGTTTGGGGCGGGCTACACCTTC.

This sequence joins TRBV29-1 and TRBJ1-2; no clear D. Trimming stripped 0 bases from V and 0 bases from J, with 14 bases between. CDR1 and CDR2 (germline): SQVTM, ANQGSEA. This CDR3 spans 16 amino acids. The CDR3 is CSVEDRLAASNYGYTF. The CDR3 DNA reads as TGCAGCGTTGAAGATCGTTTGGCAGCCTCTAACTATGGCTACACCTTC.

This clone was seen only once. The chain has TRBV11-1 and TRBJ2-6, with 7 bases matching TRBD2. The CDR3 is 17 amino acids. Germline V gene lookup returns CDR1 SGHAT and CDR2 FQDESV (reference sequence). V shed 5 bases and J 1 base; nucleotides not matched to a gene: 8. CDR3 nucleotides: TGTGCCAGCAGCCTCCGGGAGGCTGAGTCTGGGGCCAACGTCCTGACTTTC. This encodes CASSLREAESGANVLTF. The full variable domain, completed using reference TRBV11-1 and TRBJ2-6, is EAEVAQSPRYKITEKSQAVAFWCDPISGHATLYWYRQILGQGPELLVQFQDESVVDDSQLPKDRFSAERLKGVDSTLKIQPAELGDSAMYLCASSLREAESGANVLTFGAGSRLTVL.

This chain links TRBV6-5 with TRBJ2-1; a weak D match, TRBD2 (5 bases). V gave up 5 bases and J gave up 0 bases, with 11 bases separating them. Germline V lookup: CDR1 MNHEY, CDR2 SVGAGI. The CDR3 runs to 15 residues. As DNA, the CDR3 is TGTGCCAGCAGTCCAGAGGACTTCTCCTACAATGAGCAGTTCTTC. It yields the protein CASSPEDFSYNEQFF.

The chain carries TRBV11-2 and TRBJ2-7; TRBD1 is a possible D gene (6 bases). This CDR3 is 14 amino acids long. The germline gives CDR1 SGHAT, CDR2 FQNNGV. V lost 5 bases to trimming and J lost 3 bases, with 14 bases between them. CDR3 DNA: TGTGCCAGCAGCATAGGGGACAAGTTCTACGAGCAGTACTTC. Translated, it gives CASSIGDKFYEQYF.

This chain connects TRBV6-5 to TRBJ2-5, with TRBD2 matching over 10 bases. This CDR3 is built from 13 residues. The trim removed 6 bases at V and 3 bases at J, leaving 1 base unmatched. Germline assignment: CDR1 MNHEY and CDR2 SVGAGI. The CDR3 protein is CASRLAGEETQYF. CDR3 nucleotides: TGTGCCAGCAGGCTAGCGGGAGAAGAGACCCAGTACTTC.

The chain combines TRBV9 with TRBJ1-1, with D uncertain. This CDR3 is 16 amino acids long. V was trimmed by 0 bases and J by 2 bases, leaving 14 bases between them. Germline CDR1 SGDLS, CDR2 YYNGEE. The CDR3 nucleotides are TGTGCCAGCAGCGTAGGGGCCCACTCAGGCAACACTGAAGCTTTCTTT. Its protein product is CASSVGAHSGNTEAFF.

The chain has TRBV27 and TRBJ2-7, with D perhaps matching TRBD1 or TRBD2 (5 bases each). CDR3 size: 12 residues. V shed 8 bases and J shed 3 bases, with 11 bases lying between them. Germline CDR1 MNHEY, CDR2 SMNVEV (reference sequence). The CDR3 nucleotides read TGTGCCAGCCAGGGACCTAGCTACGAGCAGTACTTC. Residues: CASQGPSYEQYF.